Following are 3 T cell receptor beta chains from one sample sequenced in a study of T-cell reconstitution after alpha-beta-depleted transplantation in children. The TCRbeta library was prepared with unique molecular identifiers. Via MiXCR, TCRdb re-called the PCR reads, giving one row per CDR3 protein. The sample gives 640,000 or so distinct CDR3 sequences, approximately 16% of which show up once; over 0.95% is in the top ten. The sequencing here drew on PBMCs from the stem cell graft donor, taken from the stem cell graft. All receptors come from a human donor who donated a stem cell graft to a child with acute myeloid leukemia.

The chain has TRBV20-1 and TRBJ1-3; D remains ambiguous. The CDR3 loop spans 17 amino acids. Trimming cost V 1 base and J 3 bases, with 19 bases left between them. CDR1 and CDR2 (germline): DFQATT, SNEGSKA (reference sequence). The CDR3 spells CSARVPGRGTVGNTIYF. In DNA form, the CDR3 reads TGCAGTGCTAGAGTCCCCGGCCGGGGAACGGTTGGAAACACCATATATTTT.

There are a few counts of this clonotype. The chain combines TRBV5-1 with TRBJ2-1; 8 nucleotides line up with TRBD1. J lost 3 bases, V lost 4 bases, and 15 bases had no gene match. This CDR3 has 18 amino acids. Germline V gives CDR1 SGHRS, CDR2 YFSETQ. The CDR3 protein is CASSVATGTGRLYNEQFF. The CDR3 DNA sequence: TGCGCCAGCAGCGTAGCAACAGGGACAGGCCGTCTCTACAATGAGCAGTTCTTC.

This clonotype was observed a handful of times. The J gene is TRBJ1-6, the V gene TRBV6-2 or TRBV6-3; 8 bases map to TRBD1. Germline CDR1 reads MNHEY; CDR2 reads SVGEGT. The CDR3 length is 14 residues. The junction had 5 bases not matched to a gene; V was cut back by 6 bases and J by 7 bases. The CDR3 DNA reads TGTGCCAGCAGGCGGACAGGGCGGAATTCACCCCTCCACTTT. This codes for CASRRTGRNSPLHF.